Below, 20 T cell receptor beta chains from the same sample are listed, as sequenced in a study of regulatory and conventional T cells in RAG deficiency. Genomic DNA came from blood regulatory T cells gated CD4+ CD25-high CD127-low. Generated by immunoSEQ multiplex PCR, the TCRdb table keeps only in-frame clones and is missing some. The table has some 28,000 clones, 80% to 95% seen once. Another study also made use of these data, one on regulatory T cells. That publication notes: Amplification used 52 TRBV primers and 13 TRBJ primers.

The sample taken for sequencing was Tregs sorted from blood. The origin of the receptors is a human donor in good health.

With regard to this clone: At one boundary the junction diverges from the germline segment, which might be a read error. Other DNA sequences in the sample encode the same CDR3. The rearrangement uses TRBV6-1 and TRBJ1-2, with a tentative D call TRBD1 (5 bases). The CDR3 contains 15 residues. CDR1 and CDR2 from the germline V gene are MNHNS and SASEGT. CDR3 region: CASSETISGWGGYTF. The DNA of the CDR3 is TGTGCCAGCAGTGAAACGATTTCAGGGTGGGGAGGCTACACCTTT.

The rearrangement joins TRBV5-1 to TRBJ1-2, with D tentatively TRBD1 (5 bases). This CDR3 comprises 15 residues. Germline V gene lookup returns CDR1 SGHRS and CDR2 YFSETQ. Deletions cut 4 bases from V and 4 bases from J, with 17 bases between. Here the CDR3 DNA reads TGCGCCAGCAGCGCGACAGCAGTCGAGGTCTATGGCTACACCTTC. Translated: CASSATAVEVYGYTF. Looking up the rest from reference TRBV5-1 and TRBJ1-2 gives the full variable domain: KAGVTQTPRYLIKTRGQQVTLSCSPISGHRSVSWYQQTPGQGLQFLFEYFSETQRNKGNFPGRFSGRQFSNSRSEMNVSTLELGDSALYLCASSATAVEVYGYTFGSGTRLTVV.

The V call is TRBV29-1, the J call TRBJ2-3, with a weak D call TRBD1 (5 bases). The length of the CDR3 is 12 residues. The germline CDR1 and CDR2 sequences are SQVTM and ANQGSEA. Deletions cut 7 bases from V and 2 bases from J, with 10 bases between. DNA for the CDR3: TGCAGCGCCCCAGGGTTCACAGATACGCAGTATTTT. Its translation is CSAPGFTDTQYF.

This chain joins TRBV5-6 and TRBJ1-5; D ambiguous. Germline V gives CDR1 SGHDT, CDR2 YYEEEE. Trimming took off 1 base at V and 4 bases at J, with 6 bases between the two ends. The CDR3 consists of 13 residues. The CDR3 region is CASSLSSNQPQHF. The CDR3 nucleotides are TGTGCCAGCAGCTTGTCCAGTAATCAGCCCCAGCATTTT.

The rearrangement uses TRBV6-1 and TRBJ2-7, with 7 bases identical to TRBD1. The CDR3 is 15 amino acids. With V trimmed by 5 bases and J by 3 bases, 10 bases remained unmatched. Germline loops: CDR1 MNHNS, CDR2 SASEGT. CDR3 DNA: TGTGCCAGCAGTTTTTCCGGGACAGATAACTACGAGCAGTACTTC. Protein product: CASSFSGTDNYEQYF.

The chain joins TRBV5-5 to TRBJ1-2; D is possibly TRBD1 (5 bases). Trimming pared 1 base from V and 8 bases from J, leaving 18 bases between. Germline V lookup: CDR1 SGHKS, CDR2 YYEKEE (reference sequence). The CDR3 is 15 residues long. DNA of the CDR3: TGTGCCAGCAGCTTGTGGGAGGGGAGGGTGGCCGGCTACACCTTC. Its protein is CASSLWEGRVAGYTF.

The genes are TRBV9 and TRBJ1-3; D gene ambiguous. Germline-derived CDR1 and CDR2 are SGDLS and YYNGEE. The CDR3 totals 14 residues. V lost 0 bases, J lost 0 bases, and 4 bases lay in between. The CDR3 sequence: CASSVGFSGNTIYF. The CDR3 coding sequence is TGTGCCAGCAGCGTAGGCTTCTCTGGAAACACCATATATTTT.

A single count supports this clone. The chain has TRBV2 and TRBJ1-5, with D perhaps matching TRBD1 (5 bases). This CDR3 is 14 amino acids long. V gave up 2 bases and J gave up 2 bases, with 7 bases separating them. CDR1 is SNHLY, CDR2 FYNNEI, per germline. For the CDR3, the DNA is TGTGCCAGCAGTGAACAACAGGGCAATCAGCCCCAGCATTTT. This translates into CASSEQQGNQPQHF. The entire variable domain, with the rest obtained from reference TRBV2 and TRBJ1-5, is as follows: EPEVTQTPSHQVTQMGQEVILRCVPISNHLYFYWYRQILGQKVEFLVSFYNNEISEKSEIFDDQFSVERPDGSNFTLKIRSTKLEDSAMYFCASSEQQGNQPQHFGDGTRLSIL.

The chain is built from TRBV5-5 and TRBJ2-6; 9 bases are a match to TRBD1. With 4 bases clipped from V and 4 bases from J, the junction kept 9 bases outside the gene matches. CDR3 length: 17 residues. Germline CDR1 reads SGHKS; CDR2 reads YYEKEE (reference sequence). This chain's CDR3 is CASSPQQGAAGANVLTF. CDR3 in DNA: TGTGCCAGCAGCCCACAACAGGGGGCTGCCGGGGCCAACGTCCTGACTTTC.

This chain links TRBV5-1 with TRBJ2-7, with D maybe TRBD1 (5 bases). The CDR3 is 16 residues long. The ends were cut back, 2 bases at V and 3 bases at J, with 18 bases in the middle. CDR1 is SGHRS, CDR2 YFSETQ, per germline. The CDR3: CASSLHGQGRGYEQYF. CDR3 DNA: TGCGCCAGCAGCTTACATGGCCAGGGTAGAGGCTACGAGCAGTACTTC.

V usage is TRBV5-1 and J usage is TRBJ2-7, with 9 positions matching TRBD1. With 0 bases clipped from V and 7 bases from J, the junction kept 5 bases outside the gene matches. The germline V gene encodes CDR1 SGHRS and CDR2 YFSETQ. The CDR3 is made up of 14 amino acids. As DNA, the CDR3 is TGCGCCAGCAGCTTGGGGGGACAGGGAGGGGAGCAGTACTTC. Protein sequence: CASSLGGQGGEQYF.

This clone was seen just once. J is TRBJ1-2 and V is TRBV5-6; no firm D call. V gave up 2 bases and J gave up 4 bases, with 18 bases separating them. Germline V gene lookup returns CDR1 SGHDT and CDR2 YYEEEE. This CDR3 is built from 16 residues. CDR3 residues: CASSFTTASRSYGYTF. CDR3 coding DNA: TGTGCCAGCAGCTTTACGACGGCCTCACGCTCCTATGGCTACACCTTC.

The rearrangement joins TRBV7-9 to TRBJ2-1, with 8 bases identical to TRBD1. Losses at the gene ends were 5 bases for V and 6 bases for J; bases not matched to a gene: 18. Germline V CDR1 and CDR2: SEHNR, FQNEAQ (reference sequence). CDR3 length equals 18 residues. The CDR3, as DNA: TGTGCCAGCAGCGATCCCGGGGTATCGACAGGGGCCCGCAATGAGCAGTTCTTC. Translating gives CASSDPGVSTGARNEQFF.

This chain uses TRBV5-1 with TRBJ2-2; no clear D gene. The CDR3 is made up of 15 amino acids. The germline CDR1 and CDR2 sequences are SGHRS and YFSETQ. Trimming removed 1 base at V and 4 bases at J, with 11 bases between. The CDR3, as DNA: TGCGCCAGCAGCTTGCTGGATAAGCGCACCGGGGAGCTGTTTTTT. This sequence encodes CASSLLDKRTGELFF. The entire variable domain, with the rest obtained from reference TRBV5-1 and TRBJ2-2, is as follows: KAGVTQTPRYLIKTRGQQVTLSCSPISGHRSVSWYQQTPGQGLQFLFEYFSETQRNKGNFPGRFSGRQFSNSRSEMNVSTLELGDSALYLCASSLLDKRTGELFFGEGSRLTVL.

V and J are TRBV5-8 and TRBJ2-5; 7 bases are shared with TRBD1. The CDR3 runs 13 residues. Trimming at V came to 4 bases and at J to 2 bases, leaving 2 bases not matched to a gene. Germline loops: CDR1 SGHTS, CDR2 YDEGEE. CDR3 DNA sequence: TGTGCCAGCAGCGTGGGACAGCAAGAGACCCAGTACTTC. Translation: CASSVGQQETQYF.

The rearrangement joins TRBV20-1 to TRBJ1-1, with TRBD1 identical over 9 bases. V shed 6 bases, J shed 6 bases, and the junction held 2 bases outside the gene matches. The germline V gene has CDR1 DFQATT and CDR2 SNEGSKA (reference sequence). The CDR3 extends over 11 amino acids. Here the CDR3 reads CSAGDRAEAFF. In DNA, the CDR3 is TGCAGTGCCGGGGACAGGGCTGAAGCTTTCTTT.

As regards this clone: At one boundary the junction diverges from the germline segment, which might be a read error. J is TRBJ2-1 and V is TRBV7-7; 11 nucleotides line up with TRBD2. CDR1 is SSHAT, CDR2 FNYEAQ, per germline (reference sequence). The length of the CDR3 is 15 residues. CDR3 DNA sequence: TGTGCTAGCAGCTTAGGGACTAGCGGAAACAATGAGCAGTTCTTC. Translating it yields CASSLGTSGNNEQFF.

The chain recombines TRBV5-6 with TRBJ2-5; 9 bases are shared with TRBD1. Germline V gene data show CDR1 as SGHDT and CDR2 as YYEEEE. The length of the CDR3 is 15 residues. V lost 4 bases and J lost 5; bases outside the gene matches: 9. CDR3 DNA sequence: TGTGCCAGCAGCGTAGGTCACAGGGGGCCGGAGACCCAGTACTTC. Its translation: CASSVGHRGPETQYF.

The sample holds one count of this clone. The rearrangement joins TRBV18 to TRBJ1-5, with D hard to call. The CDR3 runs 16 residues. CDR1 and CDR2 (germline): KGHSH, LQKENI. The ends were cut back, 3 bases at V and 2 bases at J, with 14 bases in the middle. The CDR3 region has the DNA TGTGCCAGCTCACCTAGAGCCCTTTCCGGCAATCAGCCCCAGCATTTT. Its protein is CASSPRALSGNQPQHF.

The chain links TRBV7-9 to TRBJ1-3; maybe TRBD1 (6 bases). Germline V gene data show CDR1 as SEHNR and CDR2 as FQNEAQ (reference sequence). Trimming shortened V by 5 bases and J by 3 bases, and 14 bases separated the two germline ends. The CDR3 contains 15 residues. The CDR3, as DNA: TGTGCCAGCAGCCCCGTATACAGGGTTGGAAACACCATATATTTT. Protein sequence: CASSPVYRVGNTIYF.